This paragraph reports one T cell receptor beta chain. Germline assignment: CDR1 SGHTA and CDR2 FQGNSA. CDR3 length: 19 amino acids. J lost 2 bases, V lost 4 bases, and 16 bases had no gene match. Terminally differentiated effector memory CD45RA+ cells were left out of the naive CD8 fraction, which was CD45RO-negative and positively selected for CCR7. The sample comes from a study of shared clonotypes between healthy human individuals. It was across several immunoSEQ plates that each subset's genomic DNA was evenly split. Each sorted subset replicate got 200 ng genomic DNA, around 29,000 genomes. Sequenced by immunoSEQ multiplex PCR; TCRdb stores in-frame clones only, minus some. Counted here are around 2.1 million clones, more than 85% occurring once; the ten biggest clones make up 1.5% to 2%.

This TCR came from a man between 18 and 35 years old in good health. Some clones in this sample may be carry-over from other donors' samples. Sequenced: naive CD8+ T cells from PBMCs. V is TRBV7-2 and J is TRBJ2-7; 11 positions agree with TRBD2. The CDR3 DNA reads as TGTGCCAGCAGCTCTTTCTATTCCGTGACTAGCGGGACCCCCTACGAGCAGTACTTC. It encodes CASSSFYSVTSGTPYEQYF.